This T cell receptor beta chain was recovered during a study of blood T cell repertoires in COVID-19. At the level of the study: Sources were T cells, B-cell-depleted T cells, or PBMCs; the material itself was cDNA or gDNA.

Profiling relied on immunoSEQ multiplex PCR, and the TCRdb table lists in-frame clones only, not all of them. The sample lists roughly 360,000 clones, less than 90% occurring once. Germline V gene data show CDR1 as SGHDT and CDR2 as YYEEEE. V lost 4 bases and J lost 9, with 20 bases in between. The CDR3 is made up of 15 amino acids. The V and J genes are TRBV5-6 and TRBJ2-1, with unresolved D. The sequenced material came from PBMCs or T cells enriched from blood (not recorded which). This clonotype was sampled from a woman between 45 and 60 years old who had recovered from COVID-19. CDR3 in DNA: TGTGCCAGCAGCCTGATATTAGTAGAACCTTCTGAGCAGTTCTTC. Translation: CASSLILVEPSEQFF.